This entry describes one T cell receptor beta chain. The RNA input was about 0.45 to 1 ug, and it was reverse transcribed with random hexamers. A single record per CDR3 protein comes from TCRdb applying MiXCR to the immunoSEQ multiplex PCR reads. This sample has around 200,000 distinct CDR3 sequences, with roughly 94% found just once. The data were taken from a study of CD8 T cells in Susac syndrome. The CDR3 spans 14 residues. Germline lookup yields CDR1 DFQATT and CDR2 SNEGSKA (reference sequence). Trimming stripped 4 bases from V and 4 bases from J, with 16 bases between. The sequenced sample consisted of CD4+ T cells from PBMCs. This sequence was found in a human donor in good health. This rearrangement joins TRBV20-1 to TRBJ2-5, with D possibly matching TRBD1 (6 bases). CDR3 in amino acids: CSATKQGVTETQYF. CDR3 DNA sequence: TGCAGTGCTACGAAACAGGGTGTAACAGAGACCCAGTACTTC.